The source of this T cell receptor (beta chain) is a study of lymphopenia after photon versus proton radiotherapy. Study-wide results and caveats: Photon-treated patients lost naive T cells and TCR diversity; proton-treated stayed stable.

This CDR3 region has 12 residues. Germline V gives CDR1 SGHNT, CDR2 YYREEE (reference sequence). This clone is a singleton in its sample. What it binds is unknown. A junction boundary mismatches the germline segment, possibly from a read error. Assay used: immunoSEQ multiplex PCR; TCRdb lists only in-frame clones, some missing. The repertoire includes 60,000 to 75,000 clones, around 88% of them detected once, and roughly 2% sits in the top ten. J is TRBJ2-7 and V is TRBV5-4, with no clear D. Sequenced material: peripheral blood, taken from a patient treated with photon-based radiotherapy. The TCR sequence derives from a man aged 40-49 years with gastric cancer. The CDR3 nucleotides read TGCGCCAGCAGCCAAGACCGTTACGAGCAGTACTTC. Translating it yields CASSQDRYEQYF.